Each of the 4 T cell receptor beta chains below was sequenced from the same sample in a study of radiotherapy plus CTLA-4 blockade in lung cancer listed by TCRdb under 2018. Library prep was done by the immunoSEQ multiplex PCR assay. TCRdb obtained this table from immuneACCESS and retained in-frame rearrangements with V and J assigned. These tables miss some clones; where compared with another copy, unresolved V genes account for less than half of the shortfall, and the remainder is unexplained. This sample is represented by about 87,000 clones; around 90% of them were singletons. The ten largest clones represent approximately 15% of the sample. The sample consisted of peripheral blood, taken from a patient treated with radiotherapy plus ipilimumab. The receptor set was obtained from a human donor with non-small cell lung cancer that progressed on radiotherapy plus ipilimumab.

The rearrangement joins TRBV7-2 to TRBJ2-1; D is unresolved. Trimming cost V 4 bases and J 7 bases, with 11 bases left between them. The length of the CDR3 is 13 residues. Per the germline V gene, CDR1 is SGHTA and CDR2 is FQGNSA. As DNA, the CDR3 is TGTGCCAGCAGCTCCCCTCAAGGGAATGAGCAGTTCTTC. It codes for CASSSPQGNEQFF.

J is TRBJ2-1 and V is TRBV5-4, with D possibly TRBD2 on 7 matching bases. Per the germline V gene, CDR1 is SGHNT and CDR2 is YYREEE (reference sequence). This CDR3 has 15 residues. Trimming removed 4 bases at V and 4 bases at J, with 15 bases between. CDR3 coding DNA: TGTGCCAGCAGCACTCGGGGAGGGGGATACAATGAGCAGTTCTTC. Translation: CASSTRGGGYNEQFF.

This clone has just one count. This sequence joins TRBV7-2 and TRBJ2-7, with D uncertain. The CDR3 loop spans 15 amino acids. The germline V gene has CDR1 SGHTA and CDR2 FQGNSA. V shed 3 bases and J shed 0 bases, with 12 bases lying between them. The CDR3 region is CASSFVSPSSYEQYF. Here the CDR3 DNA reads TGTGCCAGCAGCTTTGTCAGCCCGAGCTCCTACGAGCAGTACTTC.

The chain employs TRBV11-3 and TRBJ2-2; 8 bases agree with TRBD1. The CDR3 has 16 amino acids. Trimming removed 4 bases from V and 6 bases from J; junction bases left unmatched: 10. Germline V gives CDR1 SGHNT, CDR2 YENEEA. The CDR3 sequence is CASSSRDRLYAGELFF. The CDR3 DNA sequence: TGTGCCAGCAGCTCGCGGGACAGGTTGTATGCCGGGGAGCTGTTTTTT.